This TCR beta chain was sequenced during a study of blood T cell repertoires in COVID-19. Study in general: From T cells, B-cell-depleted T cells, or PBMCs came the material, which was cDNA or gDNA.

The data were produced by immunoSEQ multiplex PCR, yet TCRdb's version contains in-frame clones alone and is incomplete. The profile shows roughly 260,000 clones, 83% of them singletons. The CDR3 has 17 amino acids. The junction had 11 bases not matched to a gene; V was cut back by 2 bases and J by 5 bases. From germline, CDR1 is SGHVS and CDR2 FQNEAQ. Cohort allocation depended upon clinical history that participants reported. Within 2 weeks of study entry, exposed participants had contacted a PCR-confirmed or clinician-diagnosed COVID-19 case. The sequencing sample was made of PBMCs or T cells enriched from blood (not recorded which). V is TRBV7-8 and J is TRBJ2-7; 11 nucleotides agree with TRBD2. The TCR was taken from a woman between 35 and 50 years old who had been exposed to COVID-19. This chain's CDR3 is CASSLREASGGFDEQYF. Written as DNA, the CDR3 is TGTGCCAGCAGCTTAAGGGAGGCTAGCGGGGGGTTCGACGAGCAGTACTTC.